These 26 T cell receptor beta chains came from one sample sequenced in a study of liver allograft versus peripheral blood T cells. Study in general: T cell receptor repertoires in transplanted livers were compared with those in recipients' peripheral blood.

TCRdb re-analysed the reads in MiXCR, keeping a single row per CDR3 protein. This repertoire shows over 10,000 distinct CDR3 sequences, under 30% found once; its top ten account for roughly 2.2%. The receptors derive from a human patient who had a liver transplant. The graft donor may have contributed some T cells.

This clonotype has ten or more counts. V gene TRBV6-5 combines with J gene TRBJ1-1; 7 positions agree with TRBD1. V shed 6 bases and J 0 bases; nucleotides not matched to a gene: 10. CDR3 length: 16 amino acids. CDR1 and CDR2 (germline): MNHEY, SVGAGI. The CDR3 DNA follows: TGTGCCAGCAGGCCGGAACACAGGGGCCTGAACACTGAAGCTTTCTTT. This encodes CASRPEHRGLNTEAFF.

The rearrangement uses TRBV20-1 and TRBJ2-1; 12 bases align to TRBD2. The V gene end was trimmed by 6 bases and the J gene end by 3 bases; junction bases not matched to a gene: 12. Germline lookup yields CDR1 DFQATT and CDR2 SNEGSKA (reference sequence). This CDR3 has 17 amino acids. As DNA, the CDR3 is TGCAGTGCCCCGACTAGCGGGAGTGAAAAAATCTACAATGAGCAGTTCTTC. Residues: CSAPTSGSEKIYNEQFF.

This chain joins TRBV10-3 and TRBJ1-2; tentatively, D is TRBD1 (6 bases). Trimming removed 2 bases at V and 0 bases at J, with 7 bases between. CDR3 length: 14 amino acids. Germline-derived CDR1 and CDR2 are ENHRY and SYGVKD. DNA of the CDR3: TGTGCCATCAGTGAGGGACAGACTAACTATGGCTACACCTTC. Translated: CAISEGQTNYGYTF.

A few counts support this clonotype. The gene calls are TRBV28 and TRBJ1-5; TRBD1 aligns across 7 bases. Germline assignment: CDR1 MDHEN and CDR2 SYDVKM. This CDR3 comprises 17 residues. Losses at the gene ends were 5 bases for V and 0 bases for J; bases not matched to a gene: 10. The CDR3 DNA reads TGTGCCAGCAGTGCCTACGGGACAGCTTATAGCAATCAGCCCCAGCATTTT. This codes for CASSAYGTAYSNQPQHF.

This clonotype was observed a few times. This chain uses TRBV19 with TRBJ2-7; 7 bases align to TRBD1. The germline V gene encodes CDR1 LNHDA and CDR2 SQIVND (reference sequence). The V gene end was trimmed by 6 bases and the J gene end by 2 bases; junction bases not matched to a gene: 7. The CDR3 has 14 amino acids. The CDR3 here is CASSLEQGTYEQYF. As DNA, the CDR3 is TGTGCCAGTAGCTTGGAACAGGGGACCTACGAGCAGTACTTC.

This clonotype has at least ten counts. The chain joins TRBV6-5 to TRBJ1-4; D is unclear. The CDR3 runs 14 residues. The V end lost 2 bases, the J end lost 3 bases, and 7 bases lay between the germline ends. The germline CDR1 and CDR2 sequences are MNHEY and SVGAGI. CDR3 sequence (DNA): TGTGCCAGCAGTTACGACGGAGCTAATGAAAAACTGTTTTTT. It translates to CASSYDGANEKLFF.

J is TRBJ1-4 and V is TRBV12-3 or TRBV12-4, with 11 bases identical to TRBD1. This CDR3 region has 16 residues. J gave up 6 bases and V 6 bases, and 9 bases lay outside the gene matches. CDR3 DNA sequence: TGTGCCAGCAGCCCAAGGACAGGGGGCGGAGATGAAAAACTGTTTTTT. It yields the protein CASSPRTGGGDEKLFF.

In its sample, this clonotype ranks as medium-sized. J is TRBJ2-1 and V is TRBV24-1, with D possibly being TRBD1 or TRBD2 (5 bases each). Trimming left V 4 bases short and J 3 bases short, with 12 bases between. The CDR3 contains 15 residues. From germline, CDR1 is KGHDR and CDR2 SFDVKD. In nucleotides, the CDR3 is TGTGCCACCAGTGACGGGGCGGACTTCTACAATGAGCAGTTCTTC. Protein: CATSDGADFYNEQFF.

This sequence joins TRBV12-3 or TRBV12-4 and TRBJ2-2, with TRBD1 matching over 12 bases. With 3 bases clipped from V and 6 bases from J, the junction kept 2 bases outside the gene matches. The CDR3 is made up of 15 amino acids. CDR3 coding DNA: TGTGCCAGCAGTTTTGGGACAGGGGGCGCCGGGGAGCTGTTTTTT. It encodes CASSFGTGGAGELFF.

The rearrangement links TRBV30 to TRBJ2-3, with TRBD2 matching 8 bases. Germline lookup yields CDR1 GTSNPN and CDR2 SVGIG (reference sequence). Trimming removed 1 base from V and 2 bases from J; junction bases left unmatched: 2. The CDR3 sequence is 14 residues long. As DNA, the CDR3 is TGTGCCTGGAGTGGCGGGAGGAACACAGATACGCAGTATTTT. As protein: CAWSGGRNTDTQYF. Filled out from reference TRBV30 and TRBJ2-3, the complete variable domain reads SQTIHQWPATLVQPVGSPLSLECTVEGTSNPNLYWYRQAAGRGLQLLFYSVGIGQISSEVPQNLSASRPQDRQFILSSKKLLLSDSGFYLCAWSGGRNTDTQYFGPGTRLTVL.

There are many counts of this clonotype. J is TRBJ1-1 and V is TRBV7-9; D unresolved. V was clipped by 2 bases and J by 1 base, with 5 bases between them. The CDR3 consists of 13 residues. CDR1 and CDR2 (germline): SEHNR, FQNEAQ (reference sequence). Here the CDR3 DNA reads TGTGCCAGCAGCTTAATGGAGAACACTGAAGCTTTCTTT. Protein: CASSLMENTEAFF.

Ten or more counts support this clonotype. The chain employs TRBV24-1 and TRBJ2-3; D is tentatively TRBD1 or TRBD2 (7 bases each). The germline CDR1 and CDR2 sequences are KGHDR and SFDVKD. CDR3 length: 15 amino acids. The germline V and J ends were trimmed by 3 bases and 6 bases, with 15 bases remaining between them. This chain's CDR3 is CATSDPGRGGDTQYF. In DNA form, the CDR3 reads TGTGCCACCAGTGATCCCGGCAGGGGGGGGGATACGCAGTATTTT.

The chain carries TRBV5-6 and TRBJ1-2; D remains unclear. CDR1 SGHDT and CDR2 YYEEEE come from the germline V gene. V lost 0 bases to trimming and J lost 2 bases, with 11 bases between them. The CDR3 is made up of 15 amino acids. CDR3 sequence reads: CASSLGPSMNYGYTF. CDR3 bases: TGTGCCAGCAGCTTGGGTCCCTCAATGAACTATGGCTACACCTTC.

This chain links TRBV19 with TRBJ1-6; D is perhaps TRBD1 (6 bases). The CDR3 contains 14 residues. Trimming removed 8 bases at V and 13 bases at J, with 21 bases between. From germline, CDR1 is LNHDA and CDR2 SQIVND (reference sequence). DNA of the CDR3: TGTGCCAGTGCCAGGGGTTCGGGGGGTGCTCCCCTCCACTTT. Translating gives CASARGSGGAPLHF. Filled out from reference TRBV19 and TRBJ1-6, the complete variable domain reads DGGITQSPKYLFRKEGQNVTLSCEQNLNHDAMYWYRQDPGQGLRLIYYSQIVNDFQKGDIAEGYSVSREKKESFPLTVTSAQKNPTAFYLCASARGSGGAPLHFGNGTRLTVT.

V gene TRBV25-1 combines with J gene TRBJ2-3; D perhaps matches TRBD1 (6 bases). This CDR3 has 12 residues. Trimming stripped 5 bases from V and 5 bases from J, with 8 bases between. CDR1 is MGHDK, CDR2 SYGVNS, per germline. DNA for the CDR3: TGTGCCAGCAGTCCAGGGGAAGATACGCAGTATTTT. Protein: CASSPGEDTQYF.

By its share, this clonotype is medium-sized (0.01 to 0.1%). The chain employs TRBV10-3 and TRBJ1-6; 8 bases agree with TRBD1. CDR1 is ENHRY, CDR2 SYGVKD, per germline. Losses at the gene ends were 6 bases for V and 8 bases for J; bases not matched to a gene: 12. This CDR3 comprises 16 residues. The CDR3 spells CAISQRTGTGHSPLHF. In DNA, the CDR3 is TGTGCCATCAGCCAAAGGACCGGGACAGGACATTCACCCCTCCACTTT.

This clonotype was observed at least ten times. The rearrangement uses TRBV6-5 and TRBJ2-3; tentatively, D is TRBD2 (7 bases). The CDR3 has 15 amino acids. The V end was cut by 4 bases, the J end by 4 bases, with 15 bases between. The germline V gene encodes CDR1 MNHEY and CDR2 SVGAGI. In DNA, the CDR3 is TGTGCCAGCAGTTCCCGGGGGGCCGGGGCAGATACGCAGTATTTT. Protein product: CASSSRGAGADTQYF.

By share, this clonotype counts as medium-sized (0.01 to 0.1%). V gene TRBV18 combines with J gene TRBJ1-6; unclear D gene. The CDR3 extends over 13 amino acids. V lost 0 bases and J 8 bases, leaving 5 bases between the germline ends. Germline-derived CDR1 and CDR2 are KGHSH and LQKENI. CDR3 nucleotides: TGTGCCAGCTCACCACCGGCAGATTCACCCCTCCACTTT. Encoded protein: CASSPPADSPLHF.

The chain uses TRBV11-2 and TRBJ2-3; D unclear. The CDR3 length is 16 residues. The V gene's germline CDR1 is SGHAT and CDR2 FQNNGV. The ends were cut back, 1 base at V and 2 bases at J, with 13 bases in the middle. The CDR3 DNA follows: TGTGCCAGCAGCTTAGGGCTAAGGACCATCACAGATACGCAGTATTTT. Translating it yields CASSLGLRTITDTQYF.

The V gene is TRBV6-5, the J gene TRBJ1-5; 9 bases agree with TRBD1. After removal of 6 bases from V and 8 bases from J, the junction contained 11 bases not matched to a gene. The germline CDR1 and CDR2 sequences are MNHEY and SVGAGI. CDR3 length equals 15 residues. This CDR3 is CASRPGQGRCEPQHF. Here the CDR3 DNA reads TGTGCCAGCAGACCAGGACAGGGGAGGTGTGAGCCCCAGCATTTT.

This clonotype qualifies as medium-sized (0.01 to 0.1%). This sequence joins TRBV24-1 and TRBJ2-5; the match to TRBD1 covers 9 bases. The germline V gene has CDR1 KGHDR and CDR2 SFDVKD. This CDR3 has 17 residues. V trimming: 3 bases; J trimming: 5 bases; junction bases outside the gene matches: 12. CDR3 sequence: CATSDPPGQGVRETQYF. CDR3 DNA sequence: TGTGCCACCAGTGATCCCCCGGGACAGGGAGTTCGGGAGACCCAGTACTTC.

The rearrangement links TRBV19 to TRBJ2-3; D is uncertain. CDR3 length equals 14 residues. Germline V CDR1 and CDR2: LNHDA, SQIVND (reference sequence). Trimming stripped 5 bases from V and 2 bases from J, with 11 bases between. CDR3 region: CASSFSRFTDTQYF. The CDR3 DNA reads TGTGCCAGTAGTTTCTCCCGCTTCACAGATACGCAGTATTTT.

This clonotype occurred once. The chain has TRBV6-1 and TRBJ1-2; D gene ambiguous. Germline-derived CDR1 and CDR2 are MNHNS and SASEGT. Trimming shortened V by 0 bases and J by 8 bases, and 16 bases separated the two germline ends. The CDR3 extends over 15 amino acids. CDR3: CASSEAPPPPKGYTF. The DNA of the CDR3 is TGTGCCAGCAGTGAAGCGCCCCCCCCCCCGAAGGGCTACACCTTC.

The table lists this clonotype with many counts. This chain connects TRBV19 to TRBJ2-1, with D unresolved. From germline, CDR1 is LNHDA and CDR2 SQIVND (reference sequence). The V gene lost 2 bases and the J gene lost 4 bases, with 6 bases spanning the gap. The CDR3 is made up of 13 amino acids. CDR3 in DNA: TGTGCCAGTAGTATATCCCGATACAATGAGCAGTTCTTC. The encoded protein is CASSISRYNEQFF.

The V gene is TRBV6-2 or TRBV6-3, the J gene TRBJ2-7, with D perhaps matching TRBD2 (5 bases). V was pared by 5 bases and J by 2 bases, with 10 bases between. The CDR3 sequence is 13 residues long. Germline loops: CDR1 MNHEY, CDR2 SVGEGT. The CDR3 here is CASSGGGTYEQYF. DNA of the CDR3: TGTGCCAGCAGTGGCGGAGGTACCTACGAGCAGTACTTC.

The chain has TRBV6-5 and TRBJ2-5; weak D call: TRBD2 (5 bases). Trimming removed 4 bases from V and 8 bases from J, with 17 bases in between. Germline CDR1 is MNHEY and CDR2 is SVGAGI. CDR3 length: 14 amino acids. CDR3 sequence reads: CASSSSTGSGTQYF. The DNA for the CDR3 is TGTGCCAGCAGTTCCTCCACGGGTTCGGGAACCCAGTACTTC.